This T cell receptor (beta chain) is from a study of T cell repertoires in cytomegalovirus infection. This clonotype was counted ten times or more. Via MiXCR, TCRdb re-called the reads, giving one row per CDR3 protein. Counted here are 150,000 to 200,000 distinct CDR3 sequences, approximately 15% occurring once; the ten biggest clones make up 27%. The V end was cut by 1 base, the J end by 6 bases, with 4 bases between. This CDR3 region has 11 residues. From germline, CDR1 is SGHVS and CDR2 FNYEAQ. This chain connects TRBV7-6 to TRBJ2-7, with D uncertain. Sequencing was done on a sample of PBMCs. The source is a human donor in good health (CMV status not recorded). Some clones in this sample may be carry-over from other donors' samples. DNA for the CDR3: TGTGCCAGCAGCTTAGGCCTCGAGCAGTACTTC. It codes for CASSLGLEQYF.